Following are 5 T cell receptor beta chains from one sample sequenced in a study of T cell responses to AZD1222 COVID-19 vaccine (dated by TCRdb to the early 2020s). Reading the label with the study, this specimen's time point is: baseline before first vaccination. The receptor library was made with the immunoSEQ multiplex PCR assay. Drawn from immuneACCESS, this table holds only the in-frame rearrangements with V and J called that TCRdb kept. Clones are partly lost; checked studies trace under half to an unresolved V gene and leave the rest unexplained. The table for this sample lists about 140,000 clones; 93% of them were counted only once. The ten largest clones take up 4% to 5.5% of the sample. The sequenced sample was peripheral blood, obtained on day 0 of AZD1222 vaccination. These TCRs come from an adult in good health.

The chain joins TRBV6-2 or TRBV6-3 to TRBJ2-7, with D maybe TRBD1 (5 bases). CDR1 and CDR2 (germline): MNHEY, SVGEGT. The germline V and J ends were trimmed by 5 bases and 1 base, with 9 bases remaining between them. The CDR3 totals 13 residues. This chain's CDR3 is CASSLQASYEQYF. In DNA form, the CDR3 reads TGTGCCAGCAGTCTACAGGCTTCCTACGAGCAGTACTTC.

This chain uses TRBV18 with TRBJ1-1, with D hard to call. The CDR3 covers 15 residues. The germline gives CDR1 KGHSH, CDR2 LQKENI. V lost 7 bases and J lost 0, with 15 bases in between. The CDR3 loop reads CASLPRGRLNTEAFF. The CDR3 DNA is TGTGCCAGCTTGCCCCGCGGAAGGCTGAACACTGAAGCTTTCTTT.

The J gene is TRBJ1-6, the V gene TRBV27; D perhaps matches TRBD1 (5 bases). Germline-derived CDR1 and CDR2 are MNHEY and SMNVEV (reference sequence). Trimming shortened V by 8 bases and J by 5 bases, and 7 bases separated the two germline ends. The CDR3 has 12 amino acids. This chain's CDR3 is CASQGDNSPLHF. DNA of the CDR3: TGTGCCAGCCAGGGCGATAATTCACCCCTCCACTTT.

The rearrangement joins TRBV27 to TRBJ1-1; D call uncertain. Trimming cost V 0 bases and J 5 bases, with 7 bases left between them. The germline gives CDR1 MNHEY, CDR2 SMNVEV (reference sequence). This CDR3 region has 13 residues. Here the CDR3 DNA reads TGTGCCAGCAGTTTATCAGGGATGACTGAAGCTTTCTTT. This codes for CASSLSGMTEAFF.

This chain joins TRBV19 and TRBJ1-1; 8 bases align to TRBD1. Germline CDR1 LNHDA, CDR2 SQIVND (reference sequence). Trimming removed 5 bases from V and 5 bases from J; junction bases left unmatched: 7. The CDR3 sequence is 14 residues long. The CDR3 region is CASSVLQGGTEAFF. As DNA, the CDR3 is TGTGCCAGTAGTGTACTACAGGGGGGAACTGAAGCTTTCTTT. The whole variable domain, filled in from reference TRBV19 and TRBJ1-1, reads DGGITQSPKYLFRKEGQNVTLSCEQNLNHDAMYWYRQDPGQGLRLIYYSQIVNDFQKGDIAEGYSVSREKKESFPLTVTSAQKNPTAFYLCASSVLQGGTEAFFGQGTRLTVV.